The present TCR beta chain was sequenced within a study of CD8 T cell repertoires and HIV-1 epitope variants. Data came from immunoSEQ multiplex PCR; TCRdb stores just in-frame clones and leaves some out. This sample has about 4,300 clones, with 60% to 80% found just once. This clone was found once. Its antigen is not identified. Sample: cultured CD8+ T cells derived from PBMCs. This receptor was identified in a male donor with HIV.

This chain's CDR3 is CASSQDHSQFYGYTF. Written as DNA, the CDR3 is TGCGCCAGCAGCCAAGATCACAGCCAATTCTATGGCTACACCTTC. The chain couples TRBV4-3 to TRBJ1-2; no clear D gene. CDR1 and CDR2 (germline): LGHNA, YSLEER. V lost 0 bases, J lost 4 bases, and 12 bases lay in between. The CDR3 length is 15 residues.